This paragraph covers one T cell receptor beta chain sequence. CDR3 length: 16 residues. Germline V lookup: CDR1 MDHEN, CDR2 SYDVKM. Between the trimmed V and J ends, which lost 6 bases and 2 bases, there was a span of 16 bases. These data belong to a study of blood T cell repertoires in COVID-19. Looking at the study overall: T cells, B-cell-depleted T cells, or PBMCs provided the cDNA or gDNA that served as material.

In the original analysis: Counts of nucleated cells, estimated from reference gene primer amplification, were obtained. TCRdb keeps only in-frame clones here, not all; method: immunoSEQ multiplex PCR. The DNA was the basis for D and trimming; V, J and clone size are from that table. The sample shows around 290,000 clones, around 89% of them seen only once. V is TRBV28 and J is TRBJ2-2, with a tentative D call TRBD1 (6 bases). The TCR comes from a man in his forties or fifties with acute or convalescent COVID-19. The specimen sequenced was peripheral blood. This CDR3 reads CASRDAGTFNTGELFF. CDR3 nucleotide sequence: TGTGCCAGCAGGGACGCCGGGACATTCAACACCGGGGAGCTGTTTTTT.